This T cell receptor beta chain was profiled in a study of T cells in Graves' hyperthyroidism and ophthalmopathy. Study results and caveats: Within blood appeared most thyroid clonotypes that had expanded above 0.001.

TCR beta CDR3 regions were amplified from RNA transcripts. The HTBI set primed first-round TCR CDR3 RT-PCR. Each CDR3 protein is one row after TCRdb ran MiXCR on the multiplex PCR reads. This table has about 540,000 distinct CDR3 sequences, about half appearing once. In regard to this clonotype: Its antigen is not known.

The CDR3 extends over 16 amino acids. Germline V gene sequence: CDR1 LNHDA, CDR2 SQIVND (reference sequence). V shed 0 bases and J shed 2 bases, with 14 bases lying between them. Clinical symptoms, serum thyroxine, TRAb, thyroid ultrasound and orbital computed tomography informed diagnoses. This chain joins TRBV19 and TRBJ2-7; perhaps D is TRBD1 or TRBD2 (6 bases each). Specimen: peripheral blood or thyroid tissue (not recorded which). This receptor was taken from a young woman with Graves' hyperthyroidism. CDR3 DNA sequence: TGTGCCAGTAGTATAGAGGCACCGGGGGCGGCCTACGAGCAGTACTTC. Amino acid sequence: CASSIEAPGAAYEQYF.